What follows is one TCR beta chain and its context. Antigen: not known. Germline CDR1 and CDR2: LNHDA and SQIVND (reference sequence). Trimming removed 3 bases at V and 2 bases at J, with 13 bases between. This CDR3 has 16 residues. This sample stems from a study of shared clonotypes between healthy human individuals. Using immunoSEQ multiplex PCR, the repertoire was profiled, and TCRdb retains in-frame clones only, with some absent. The sample has 2,500,000 or so clones, roughly 92% seen once. General study findings and limits: Rarefaction curves obtained for sorted subsets showed sequencing incomplete despite large depth. Shared clonotypes: about 5.3% naive CD4, about 3.3% naive CD8, 2.3% memory CD4, under 0.5% memory CD8.

The sequenced sample was naive CD4+ T cells sorted from blood. Indicated subset: CD45RA+ positively selected. V is TRBV19 and J is TRBJ2-2; possible D gene TRBD2, 5 bases. The sequence was obtained from a man between 18 and 35 years old in good health. CDR3 protein: CASSIFSSRNTGELFF. CDR3 sequence (DNA): TGTGCCAGTAGTATTTTTTCTAGCCGCAACACCGGGGAGCTGTTTTTT.